This T cell receptor (beta chain) was documented in a study of shared T cell receptors in the human thymus. The protocol was immunoSEQ multiplex PCR, while the TCRdb copy is restricted to in-frame clones and leaves out a portion. The sample shows about 500,000 clones, 78% of them seen only once. The table lists this clone with a few counts. This same sample was also part of a study on human thymus T cells. That paper adds: Those donating were healthy Finnish infants in corrective surgery for congenital heart defects. Resections obtained during corrective heart surgery supplied the thymus tissue. Gene usage (both V and J) appeared biased in thymic and blood repertoires. A high degree of thymic repertoire overlap among unrelated individuals was reported in related research.

The sample was thymocytes. The clonotype was recovered from a boy under three years old with a congenital heart defect.

The CDR3 DNA reads as TGTGCCAGCTCACCCCTACCCCCATCCTCTGGGGCCAACGTCCTGACTTTC. This sequence encodes CASSPLPPSSGANVLTF. The rearrangement links TRBV18 to TRBJ2-6; D ambiguous. In germline, CDR1 is KGHSH, CDR2 LQKENI. Trimming cost V 3 bases and J 0 bases, with 12 bases left between them. The CDR3 spans 17 residues. Variable domain in full (rest from reference TRBV18 and TRBJ2-6): NAGVMQNPRHLVRRRGQEARLRCSPMKGHSHVYWYRQLPEEGLKFMVYLQKENIIDESGMPKERFSAEFPKEGPSILRIQQVVRGDSAAYFCASSPLPPSSGANVLTFGAGSRLTVL.